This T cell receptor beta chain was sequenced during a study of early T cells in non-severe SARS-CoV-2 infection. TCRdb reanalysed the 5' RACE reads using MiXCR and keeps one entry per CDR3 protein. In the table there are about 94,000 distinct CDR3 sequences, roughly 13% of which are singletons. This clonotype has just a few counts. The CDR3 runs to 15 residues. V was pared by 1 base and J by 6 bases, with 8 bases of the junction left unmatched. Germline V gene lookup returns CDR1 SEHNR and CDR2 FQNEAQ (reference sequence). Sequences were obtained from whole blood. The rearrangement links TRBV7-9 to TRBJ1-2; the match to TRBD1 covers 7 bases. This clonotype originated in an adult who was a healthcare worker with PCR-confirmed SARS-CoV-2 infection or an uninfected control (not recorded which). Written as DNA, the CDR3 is TGTGCCAGCAGCTTAGAGTACAGGGGCCCCAATGGCTACACCTTC. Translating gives CASSLEYRGPNGYTF.